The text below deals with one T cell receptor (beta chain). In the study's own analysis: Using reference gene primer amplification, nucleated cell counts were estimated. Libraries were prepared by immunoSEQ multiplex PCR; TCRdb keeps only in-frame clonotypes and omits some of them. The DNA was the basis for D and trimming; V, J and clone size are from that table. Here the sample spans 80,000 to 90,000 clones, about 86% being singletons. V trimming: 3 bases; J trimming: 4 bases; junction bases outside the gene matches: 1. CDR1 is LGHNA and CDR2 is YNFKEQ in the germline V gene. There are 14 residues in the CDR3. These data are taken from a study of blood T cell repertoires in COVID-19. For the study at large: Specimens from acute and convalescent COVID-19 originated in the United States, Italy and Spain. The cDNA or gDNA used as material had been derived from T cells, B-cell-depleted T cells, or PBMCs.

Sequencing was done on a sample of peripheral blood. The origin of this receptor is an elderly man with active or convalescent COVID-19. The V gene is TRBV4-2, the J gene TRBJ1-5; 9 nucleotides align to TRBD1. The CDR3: CASSHGTGNQPQHF. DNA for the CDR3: TGTGCCAGCAGCCACGGGACAGGGAATCAGCCCCAGCATTTT.